Listed here is a single T cell receptor (beta chain). What it binds is unknown. The source of the sample is a study of Tregs in tolerant kidney transplant recipients. General study points: The most relevant donor-specific Treg TCRbeta repertoire apparently came from expansion with activated donor B cells. Findings come from small patient numbers and require larger validation.

Sequenced by immunoSEQ multiplex PCR; TCRdb stores in-frame clones only, minus some. The table includes tens of thousands of clones, 91% detected once. Unstimulated regulatory T cells (CD4+CD25+CD127-), CD4+CD25- non-regulatory cells, CD4 and CD8 cells were FACS-sorted from thawed PBMCs. Before regulatory T cell sorting, thawed PBMCs rested overnight at 37°C in approximately 200 IU/ml IL-2. Source material: Tregs from blood. The TCR comes from a human donor in good health.

This chain's CDR3 is CAWSLAGARETQYF. The CDR3 DNA reads as TGTGCCTGGAGCCTAGCGGGAGCTAGGGAGACCCAGTACTTC. The chain combines TRBV30 with TRBJ2-5; 10 bases align to TRBD2. CDR3 length equals 14 residues. The V and J ends lost 3 bases and 5 bases, in that order; junction bases with no gene match: 6. Germline V gene data show CDR1 as GTSNPN and CDR2 as SVGIG (reference sequence).